Here is one TCR beta chain with its context. What it binds is unknown. This record comes from a study of vaccination effects on CD4 cells after COVID-19. Whole-study results and caveats: Convalescent patients numbered few in the study; early post-infection timepoints were missing entirely. Marked clonal contraction of infection- and vaccine-induced clones was seen late after vaccination.

Antigen-specific CD4+ T cells expanded by the ViraFEST assay with viral peptide pools were then sequenced. It was after around eleven days of culture that CD4+ T cells were isolated. The infection with SARS-CoV-2 (confirmed by PCR) occurred in this person between March and December 2020. Germline values: CDR1 LNHNV, CDR2 YYDKDF (reference sequence). Trimming took 4 bases from V and 1 from J, leaving 10 bases between them. This CDR3 has 14 amino acids. Using immunoSEQ multiplex PCR, the repertoire was profiled, and TCRdb retains in-frame clones only, with some absent. The sample has roughly 24,000 clones, around 77% seen once.

The clonotype was recovered from a human donor who had a prior SARS-CoV-2 infection. This chain joins TRBV15 and TRBJ1-1; D is undetermined. The input for sequencing was CD4+ T cells from PBMCs cultured with SARS-CoV-2 spike peptides, taken before COVID-19 vaccination. This CDR3 is CATSTGRTNTEAFF. CDR3 sequence (DNA): TGTGCCACCAGCACCGGCAGGACGAACACTGAAGCTTTCTTT.